This is a list of T cell receptor beta chains from one sample in a study of human T cells and chemical hapten exposure. MiXCR was run by TCRdb on the RACE reads, yielding one entry per CDR3 protein. Of 300,000 to 450,000 distinct CDR3 sequences listed, approximately 5% are singletons. The sequences come from whole blood, collected in connection with sensitization to the hapten diphenylcyclopropenone (DPC). The receptors derive from a woman in her late teens or twenties with alopecia areata. Some clones in this sample may be carry-over from other donors' samples. Both conserved end residues are part of each CDR3. The D gene is left open where the match is weak. Clone size is not always given. Where it is, it says once, few, many or a class for expanded clones.

clone size	D gene	V gene	J gene	CDR3 DNA	CDR3 protein
many	TRBD1	TRBV7-2	TRBJ2-1	TGTGCCAGCAGCACTGGGGACAGGGCAAGGGGGCAGTTCTTC	CASSTGDRARGQFF
-	TRBD1	TRBV4-1	TRBJ1-6	TGCGCCAGCAGCCAACTCCCGACAGGGCACTATAATTCACCCCTCCACTTT	CASSQLPTGHYNSPLHF
many	-	TRBV20-1	TRBJ1-2	TGCAGTGCTAGAGTGGGGGTAGGGCGCTATGGCTACACCTTC	CSARVGVGRYGYTF
many	-	TRBV20-1	TRBJ1-6	TGCAGTGCCGCTATCCCTCGGTTGGATTCACCCCTCCACTTT	CSAAIPRLDSPLHF
-	TRBD1	TRBV3-1	TRBJ1-3	TGTGCCAGCAGCCAAGGATTTCAGGGGGGGCGTACCATATATTTT	CASSQGFQGGRTIYF
many	-	TRBV29-1	TRBJ1-3	TGCAGCGCCCAGACGTTCTCTGGAAACACCATATATTTT	CSAQTFSGNTIYF
many	-	TRBV20-1	TRBJ2-5	TGCAGTGCTAGGGGGACGGATCAGGAGACCCAGTACTTC	CSARGTDQETQYF
-	-	TRBV2	TRBJ2-7	TGTGCCAGTAGTGGGACCAAGCAGTACTTC	CASSGTKQYF
-	TRBD1	TRBV9	TRBJ1-2	TGTGCCAGCAGCCCCAATGCCGGGACAGGGGATGGCTACACCTTC	CASSPNAGTGDGYTF
many	TRBD1	TRBV6-2/TRBV6-3	TRBJ2-2	TGTGCCAGCAGCCCCGGGACAGGGGAATTCGGGGAGCTGTTTTTT	CASSPGTGEFGELFF
many	-	TRBV4-3	TRBJ2-1	TGCGCCAGCAGCCCGTCCAGTTCCTCCTACAATGAGCAGTTCTTC	CASSPSSSSYNEQFF
-	-	TRBV6-2/TRBV6-3	TRBJ1-3	TGTGCCAGCACCGTCGACAGACCTCGACGCTCTGGAAACACCATATATTTT	CASTVDRPRRSGNTIYF
many	-	TRBV12-3/TRBV12-4	TRBJ1-2	TGTGCCAGCAGTTCGGCTGGGGGAGACTATGGCTACACCTTC	CASSSAGGDYGYTF
many	-	TRBV6-1	TRBJ1-5	TGTGCCAGCAGTGACCAGGGAGTGGAGCCCCAGCATTTT	CASSDQGVEPQHF
few	TRBD2	TRBV6-6	TRBJ2-3	TGTGCCAGCAGTTACCCGGGACTAACAGATACGCAGTATTTT	CASSYPGLTDTQYF
many	-	TRBV5-1	TRBJ2-1	TGCGCCAGCAGCTTCAACAGTTACAATGAGCAGTTCTTC	CASSFNSYNEQFF
few	-	TRBV28	TRBJ1-4	TGTGCCAGCAGTTGGTCGACAGGCTTGGAAAAACTGTTTTTT	CASSWSTGLEKLFF
few	-	TRBV3-1	TRBJ1-3	TGTGCCAGCAGCCAAGGCTCTGGGGCTGGAAACACCATATATTTT	CASSQGSGAGNTIYF
-	-	TRBV10-3	TRBJ2-5	TGTGCCATCAGCCTACAGGGGACCCAGTACTTC	CAISLQGTQYF